These 31 T cell receptor beta chains were sequenced from one sample in a study of blood T cell repertoires in COVID-19. Sequencing was performed with immunoSEQ multiplex PCR; in TCRdb, only in-frame clones are kept and a portion is missing. The repertoire has under 60,000 clones, about four fifths of them found once; the top ten carry roughly 7%. The sample consisted of peripheral blood. The receptors here all came from a man aged 40-50 years with acute or convalescent COVID-19.

The CDR3 DNA is TGTGCCAGCAGCGAACAGGGGCGCTTCGGGGAGCTGTTTTTT. The encoded protein is CASSEQGRFGELFF. V and J are TRBV5-4 and TRBJ2-2, with 7 bases identical to TRBD1. V shed 4 bases, J shed 7 bases, and the junction held 7 bases outside the gene matches. Germline V gene data show CDR1 as SGHNT and CDR2 as YYREEE (reference sequence). The CDR3 spans 14 residues.

The chain combines TRBV5-1 with TRBJ1-5; TRBD1 matches at 7 bases. The CDR3 is 14 residues long. Germline CDR1 SGHRS, CDR2 YFSETQ. J lost 2 bases, V lost 7 bases, and 6 bases had no gene match. The CDR3 coding sequence is TGCGCCAGCGCTTTAGGGGGCGGCAATCAGCCCCAGCATTTT. Amino acid sequence: CASALGGGNQPQHF.

The chain links TRBV28 to TRBJ2-1; TRBD2 might be the D (5 bases). The CDR3 has 15 residues. Germline V gene data show CDR1 as MDHEN and CDR2 as SYDVKM. V lost 4 bases and J 5 bases, leaving 15 bases between the germline ends. The chain's CDR3 is CASSSPPRGHNEQFF. In DNA form, the CDR3 reads TGTGCCAGCAGTTCCCCCCCACGGGGTCACAATGAGCAGTTCTTC.

There are a few counts of this clone. The gene calls are TRBV28 and TRBJ2-7; D ambiguous. From germline, CDR1 is MDHEN and CDR2 SYDVKM. The germline V and J ends were trimmed by 5 bases and 2 bases, with 13 bases remaining between them. The CDR3 is 14 amino acids. The CDR3 DNA sequence: TGTGCCAGCAGTCCTATATTACCCCCCTACGAGCAGTACTTC. Encoded protein: CASSPILPPYEQYF. The full variable domain, in which reference TRBV28 and TRBJ2-7 provide the parts outside the CDR3, is DVKVTQSSRYLVKRTGEKVFLECVQDMDHENMFWYRQDPGLGLRLIYFSYDVKMKEKGDIPEGYSVSREKKERFSLILESASTNQTSMYLCASSPILPPYEQYFGPGTRLTVT.

The rearrangement uses TRBV3-1 (or the pseudogene TRBV3-2) and TRBJ1-2; 8 bases line up with TRBD1. The CDR3 runs to 15 residues. The V gene's germline CDR1 is LGHDT and CDR2 YNNKEL (reference sequence). With V trimmed by 4 bases and J by 2 bases, 6 bases remained unmatched. In DNA form, the CDR3 reads TGTGCCAGCAGCCCGTGGGACAGGAGCAACTATGGCTACACCTTC. Its translation: CASSPWDRSNYGYTF.

This clone was detected a few times. The V call is TRBV30, the J call TRBJ2-5; no definite D call. CDR3 length: 12 residues. Germline assignment: CDR1 GTSNPN and CDR2 SVGIG (reference sequence). V lost 0 bases and J 5 bases, leaving 7 bases between the germline ends. CDR3 DNA: TGTGCCTGGAGTGTGGGCTTTGAGACCCAGTACTTC. Translated, it gives CAWSVGFETQYF.

The CDR3 is CASSLQGARGNTIYF. In nucleotides, the CDR3 is TGTGCCAGCAGCCTACAGGGGGCGAGAGGAAACACCATATATTTT. V usage is TRBV6-5 and J usage is TRBJ1-3; 9 bases are a match to TRBD1. Germline trimming cut 6 bases from V and 4 bases from J; bases unmatched to any gene: 7. This CDR3 region has 15 residues. The V gene's germline CDR1 is MNHEY and CDR2 SVGAGI.

V usage is TRBV2 and J usage is TRBJ1-2, with 7 bases matching TRBD1. Germline assignment: CDR1 SNHLY and CDR2 FYNNEI. The CDR3 has 14 amino acids. J was trimmed by 2 bases and V by 5 bases; bases with no gene match: 5. The chain's CDR3 is CASSPQGRNYGYTF. In DNA, the CDR3 is TGTGCCAGCAGTCCACAGGGGAGGAACTATGGCTACACCTTC.

By share of the sample, this clone is medium-sized. The CDR3 protein is CASSSQGDRSDEAFF. CDR3 DNA sequence: TGCGCCAGCAGCTCTCAAGGGGACAGGAGCGATGAAGCTTTCTTT. The chain links TRBV5-1 to TRBJ1-1; 8 nucleotides line up with TRBD1. V shed 3 bases and J 7 bases; nucleotides not matched to a gene: 11. Germline V gene data show CDR1 as SGHRS and CDR2 as YFSETQ. CDR3 size: 15 residues.

The rearrangement joins TRBV7-9 to TRBJ2-1; 8 bases fit TRBD2. The CDR3 runs 18 residues. CDR1 and CDR2 from the germline V gene are SEHNR and FQNEAQ (reference sequence). Losses at the gene ends were 0 bases for V and 1 base for J; bases not matched to a gene: 8. CDR3 nucleotide sequence: TGTGCCAGCAGCTTAGCCCAAGGGAGCGGGGGATCCTACAATGAGCAGTTCTTC. This sequence encodes CASSLAQGSGGSYNEQFF.

In this sample, this clone turned up once. CDR3 amino acids: CASSRQRTNTGELFF. The CDR3 DNA is TGTGCCAGCAGCAGACAGAGAACGAACACCGGGGAGCTGTTTTTT. J is TRBJ2-2 and V is TRBV7-9; the D gene is possibly TRBD1 (5 bases). Trimming pared 5 bases from V and 0 bases from J, leaving 10 bases between. The germline CDR1 and CDR2 sequences are SEHNR and FQNEAQ (reference sequence). This CDR3 spans 15 amino acids. Using reference TRBV7-9 and TRBJ2-2 for the parts outside the CDR3, the full variable domain is DTGVSQNPRHKITKRGQNVTFRCDPISEHNRLYWYRQTLGQGPEFLTYFQNEAQLEKSRLLSDRFSAERPKGSFSTLEIQRTEQGDSAMYLCASSRQRTNTGELFFGEGSRLTVL.

This chain joins TRBV4-1 and TRBJ1-1, with TRBD1 matching 8 bases. V shed 3 bases and J 6 bases; nucleotides not matched to a gene: 12. Germline V CDR1 and CDR2: MGHRA, YSYEKL. This CDR3 contains 16 residues. CDR3 residues: CASSHLRIDRGPEAFF. The CDR3 region has the DNA TGCGCCAGCAGCCATCTCCGAATTGACAGGGGCCCTGAAGCTTTCTTT.

The chain joins TRBV24-1 to TRBJ2-1; no clear D. This CDR3 is built from 13 residues. Trimming removed 5 bases at V and 6 bases at J, with 10 bases between. The germline V gene has CDR1 KGHDR and CDR2 SFDVKD. CDR3 amino acids: CATSGLWLNEQFF. CDR3 coding DNA: TGTGCCACCAGTGGACTGTGGCTCAATGAGCAGTTCTTC.

The chain combines TRBV10-3 with TRBJ1-1; D not certain. V gave up 8 bases and J gave up 1 base, with 8 bases separating them. This CDR3 region has 12 residues. Germline CDR1 and CDR2: ENHRY and SYGVKD. The CDR3 sequence: CAIASGNTEAFF. As DNA, the CDR3 is TGTGCCATCGCTTCGGGGAACACTGAAGCTTTCTTT.

The rearrangement joins TRBV19 to TRBJ1-2, with 7 bases identical to TRBD1. Losses at the gene ends were 0 bases for V and 5 bases for J; bases not matched to a gene: 6. The germline CDR1 and CDR2 sequences are LNHDA and SQIVND (reference sequence). The CDR3 contains 15 residues. The CDR3 DNA is TGTGCCAGTAGTATAGAAGGCAGGGGACAGTATGGCTACACCTTC. Its translation is CASSIEGRGQYGYTF.

The rearrangement uses TRBV18 and TRBJ1-3, with D unclear. Germline values: CDR1 KGHSH, CDR2 LQKENI. Trimming left V 2 bases short and J 2 bases short, with 16 bases between. The CDR3 totals 17 residues. The CDR3 protein is CASSPFRLRETGNTIYF. The CDR3 DNA is TGTGCCAGCTCACCATTCAGGTTGAGAGAGACTGGAAACACCATATATTTT.

V gene TRBV10-1 combines with J gene TRBJ1-3; 7 positions match TRBD1. The CDR3 length is 13 residues. CDR1 is WNHNN, CDR2 SYGVQD, per germline (reference sequence). Losses at the gene ends were 9 bases for V and 1 base for J; bases not matched to a gene: 3. CDR3 protein: CASSGQSGNTIYF. The CDR3 DNA is TGCGCCAGTTCGGGACAGTCTGGAAACACCATATATTTT.

The chain links TRBV7-2 to TRBJ2-7; possibly TRBD1 for D (5 bases). Germline V lookup: CDR1 SGHTA, CDR2 FQGNSA. Trimming pared 3 bases from V and 1 base from J, leaving 7 bases between. The CDR3 totals 13 residues. The CDR3 coding sequence is TGTGCCAGCAGCTTTGACAGTTCCTACGAGCAGTACTTC. Its protein is CASSFDSSYEQYF.

CDR3 loop: CASSIHSQETQYF. In nucleotides, the CDR3 is TGTGCCAGTAGTATACACAGCCAAGAGACCCAGTACTTC. The chain employs TRBV19 and TRBJ2-5, with no clear D. CDR3 length: 13 amino acids. Germline V gene data show CDR1 as LNHDA and CDR2 as SQIVND (reference sequence). With 2 bases removed from V and 1 base from J, the gap between germline ends came to 5 bases.

The V call is TRBV19, the J call TRBJ1-5; TRBD1 might be the D (6 bases). The germline CDR1 and CDR2 sequences are LNHDA and SQIVND (reference sequence). This CDR3 contains 15 residues. The V end was cut by 7 bases, the J end by 11 bases, with 24 bases between. CDR3 in DNA: TGTGCCAGTATTCAGGACAGTTTTTTCCAAGGAGCCCAGCATTTT. Its translation is CASIQDSFFQGAQHF.

V is TRBV7-9 and J is TRBJ2-7, with D possibly matching TRBD2 (6 bases). CDR1 is SEHNR, CDR2 FQNEAQ, per germline (reference sequence). The V gene lost 7 bases and the J gene lost 4 bases, with 14 bases spanning the gap. This CDR3 has 13 amino acids. CDR3 bases: TGTGCCAGCAAGCTATCGGGGGATTACGAGCAGTACTTC. It yields the protein CASKLSGDYEQYF. The complete variable domain, with remaining parts taken from reference TRBV7-9 and TRBJ2-7, reads DTGVSQNPRHKITKRGQNVTFRCDPISEHNRLYWYRQTLGQGPEFLTYFQNEAQLEKSRLLSDRFSAERPKGSFSTLEIQRTEQGDSAMYLCASKLSGDYEQYFGPGTRLTVT.

The V call is TRBV7-3, the J call TRBJ2-5; D might be TRBD1 (5 bases). Germline CDR1 is SGHTA and CDR2 is FQGTGA. The V gene lost 2 bases and the J gene lost 2 bases, with 9 bases spanning the gap. The CDR3 is made up of 14 amino acids. CDR3 in amino acids: CASSLGAGQETQYF. The CDR3, as DNA: TGTGCCAGCAGCTTAGGGGCAGGACAAGAGACCCAGTACTTC.

CDR3 nucleotides: TGTGCCAGCAGTACCCGGGACAGGGCACCCTACGAGCAGTACTTC. Translating it yields CASSTRDRAPYEQYF. This chain connects TRBV6-6 to TRBJ2-7; 9 bases agree with TRBD1. V shed 5 bases and J 2 bases; nucleotides not matched to a gene: 7. Germline values: CDR1 MNHNY, CDR2 SVGAGI (reference sequence). The CDR3 runs to 15 residues.

This clone showed up just once. This chain joins TRBV2 and TRBJ1-1; 7 nucleotides match TRBD1. The V and J ends lost 6 bases and 11 bases, in that order; junction bases with no gene match: 12. This CDR3 is 13 amino acids long. CDR1 is SNHLY, CDR2 FYNNEI, per germline. CDR3 coding DNA: TGTGCCAGCAGCCGGGACAGTCGTGCAAGGGCTTTCTTT. This gives the protein CASSRDSRARAFF.

In its sample, this clone was seen a few times. This rearrangement joins TRBV10-3 to TRBJ2-1; TRBD2 agrees at 7 bases. Per germline, CDR1 ENHRY and CDR2 SYGVKD. CDR3 length: 14 amino acids. V gave up 7 bases and J gave up 3 bases; unmatched junction bases: 6. The CDR3 spells CAITGSGGYNEQFF. Here the CDR3 DNA reads TGTGCCATCACAGGGTCGGGGGGCTACAATGAGCAGTTCTTC.

The rearrangement links TRBV6-2 or TRBV6-3 to TRBJ1-5; the D is unclear. The CDR3 runs 16 residues. The V gene lost 0 bases and the J gene lost 0 bases, with 9 bases spanning the gap. Germline loops: CDR1 MNHEY, CDR2 SVGEGT. As DNA, the CDR3 is TGTGCCAGCAGTTACTCGCACGCCTATAGCAATCAGCCCCAGCATTTT. This gives the protein CASSYSHAYSNQPQHF.

The CDR3 bases are TGTGCCAGCAGTGAAGGCAGGTCGTACGAGGGCTACACCTTC. Translating gives CASSEGRSYEGYTF. This chain connects TRBV6-1 to TRBJ1-2; D is undetermined. Germline V gene lookup returns CDR1 MNHNS and CDR2 SASEGT. V dropped 1 base and J dropped 8 bases, with 14 bases sitting between them. The CDR3 contains 14 residues.

V is TRBV24-1 and J is TRBJ2-1, with 8 bases fitting TRBD1. The CDR3 is 15 amino acids. V shed 4 bases, J shed 6 bases, and the junction held 7 bases outside the gene matches. Germline CDR1 KGHDR, CDR2 SFDVKD. The CDR3 is CATSESDRVINEQFF. In DNA, the CDR3 is TGTGCCACCAGTGAGTCGGACAGGGTCATCAATGAGCAGTTCTTC.

The gene calls are TRBV7-2 and TRBJ1-2; a weak D match, TRBD1 (5 bases). Germline values: CDR1 SGHTA, CDR2 FQGNSA. Trimming left V 1 base short and J 3 bases short, with 9 bases between. The CDR3 totals 14 residues. This CDR3 reads CASSLVKGYYGYTF. For the CDR3, the DNA is TGTGCCAGCAGCTTAGTAAAGGGGTACTATGGCTACACCTTC.

CDR3: CASAREVGANVLTF. CDR3 DNA: TGTGCCAGCGCGCGGGAAGTTGGGGCCAACGTCCTGACTTTC. The V call is TRBV27, the J call TRBJ2-6; tentative D call: TRBD2 (6 bases). V lost 8 bases and J 3 bases, leaving 11 bases between the germline ends. Germline V gene lookup returns CDR1 MNHEY and CDR2 SMNVEV (reference sequence). The CDR3 is made up of 14 amino acids. Complete variable domain (other parts from reference TRBV27 and TRBJ2-6): EAQVTQNPRYLITVTGKKLTVTCSQNMNHEYMSWYRQDPGLGLRQIYYSMNVEVTDKGDVPEGYKVSRKEKRNFPLILESPSPNQTSLYFCASAREVGANVLTFGAGSRLTVL.

This clone was observed once. The chain links TRBV2 to TRBJ2-7; 9 bases match TRBD1. This CDR3 is built from 13 residues. Germline V gene lookup returns CDR1 SNHLY and CDR2 FYNNEI. CDR3 nucleotide sequence: TGTGCGGGGACCGGACAGGGGTTTTACGAGCAGTACTTC. Amino acids: CAGTGQGFYEQYF.